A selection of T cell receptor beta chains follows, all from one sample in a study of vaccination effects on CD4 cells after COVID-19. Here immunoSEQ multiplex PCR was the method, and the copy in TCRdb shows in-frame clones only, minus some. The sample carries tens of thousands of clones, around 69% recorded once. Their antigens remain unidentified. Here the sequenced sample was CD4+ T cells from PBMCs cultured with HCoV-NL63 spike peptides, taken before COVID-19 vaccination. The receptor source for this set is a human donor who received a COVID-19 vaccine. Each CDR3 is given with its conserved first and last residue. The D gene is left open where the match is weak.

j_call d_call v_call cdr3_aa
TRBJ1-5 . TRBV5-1 CASSKDGDSNQPQHF
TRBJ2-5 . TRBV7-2 CASSSFQETQYF
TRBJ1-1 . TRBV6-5 CASTTGMNTEAFF
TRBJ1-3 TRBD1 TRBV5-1 CASSWGTEDNTIYF
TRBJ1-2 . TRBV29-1 CSVGGVQNYGYTF
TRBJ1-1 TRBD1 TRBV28 CASSPYWTGEAFF
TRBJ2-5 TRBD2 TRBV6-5 CASYQRGGSGTQYF
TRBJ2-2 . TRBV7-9 CATPPRNGELFF
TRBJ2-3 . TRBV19 CASNRRFPADTQYF
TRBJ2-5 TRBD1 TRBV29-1 CSVDSNRGRRQETQYF
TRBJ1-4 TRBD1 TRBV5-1 CASSPGTGGALEEKLFF
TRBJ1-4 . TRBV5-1 CASSFTGSTNEKLFF
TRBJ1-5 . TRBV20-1 CSASPGYSNQPQHF
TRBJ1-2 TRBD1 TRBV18 CASSPGTANFHGYTF
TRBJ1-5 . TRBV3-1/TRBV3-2 CASSQGDKQPQHF
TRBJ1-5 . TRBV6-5 CASSYKGRESNQPQHF
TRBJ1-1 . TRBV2 CASSERETEAFF